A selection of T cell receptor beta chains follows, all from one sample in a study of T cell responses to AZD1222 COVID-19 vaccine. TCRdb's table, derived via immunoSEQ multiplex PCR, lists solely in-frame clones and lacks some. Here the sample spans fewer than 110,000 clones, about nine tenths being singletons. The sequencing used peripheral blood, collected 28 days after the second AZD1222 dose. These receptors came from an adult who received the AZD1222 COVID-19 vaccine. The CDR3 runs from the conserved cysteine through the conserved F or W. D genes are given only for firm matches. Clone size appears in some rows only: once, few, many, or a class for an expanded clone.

CDR3 protein: CASSQLDRDEYEQYF
CDR3 DNA: TGTGCCAGCAGCCAGCTGGACAGGGATGAGTACGAGCAGTACTTC
J gene: TRBJ2-7
clone size: .
V gene: TRBV3-1/TRBV3-2
D gene: TRBD1

CDR3 protein: CASSLGRSNEKLFF
CDR3 DNA: TGTGCCAGCAGCTTAGGACGGAGTAATGAAAAACTGTTTTTT
J gene: TRBJ1-4
clone size: .
V gene: TRBV7-8
D gene: .

CDR3 protein: CASSPGQPTDTQYF
CDR3 DNA: TGCGCCAGCAGCCCGGGACAGCCCACAGATACGCAGTATTTT
J gene: TRBJ2-3
clone size: .
V gene: TRBV5-1
D gene: TRBD1

CDR3 protein: CASSVSTGALGYTF
CDR3 DNA: TGTGCCAGCAGCGTATCTACAGGGGCCCTTGGCTACACCTTC
J gene: TRBJ1-2
clone size: once
V gene: TRBV9
D gene: TRBD1

CDR3 protein: CASSAKTSGRGNEQFF
CDR3 DNA: TGTGCCAGCAGTGCAAAAACTAGCGGGAGGGGCAATGAGCAGTTCTTC
J gene: TRBJ2-1
clone size: .
V gene: TRBV27
D gene: TRBD2

CDR3 protein: CSVLLVLYNEQFF
CDR3 DNA: TGCAGCGTTTTACTAGTCTTGTACAATGAGCAGTTCTTC
J gene: TRBJ2-1
clone size: .
V gene: TRBV29-1
D gene: .

CDR3 protein: CASTLITGTGGSGELFF
CDR3 DNA: TGTGCCAGCACCCTCATCACCGGGACAGGGGGATCCGGGGAGCTGTTTTTT
J gene: TRBJ2-2
clone size: .
V gene: TRBV27
D gene: TRBD1

CDR3 protein: CASSSGEGVLTSTDTQYF
CDR3 DNA: TGTGCCAGCAGCTCTGGGGAGGGTGTTCTCACTAGCACAGATACGCAGTATTTT
J gene: TRBJ2-3
clone size: few
V gene: TRBV7-2
D gene: TRBD2

CDR3 protein: CASSRGQGNSPLHF
CDR3 DNA: TGTGCCAGCAGCCGGGGACAGGGAAATTCACCCCTCCACTTT
J gene: TRBJ1-6
clone size: .
V gene: TRBV7-9
D gene: TRBD1

CDR3 protein: CASSWASGNTIYF
CDR3 DNA: TGTGCCAGCAGTTGGGCCTCTGGAAACACCATATATTTT
J gene: TRBJ1-3
clone size: .
V gene: TRBV25-1
D gene: .

CDR3 protein: CASTRDRETRGYTF
CDR3 DNA: TGTGCCAGCACCAGGGACAGGGAAACGCGGGGCTACACCTTC
J gene: TRBJ1-2
clone size: .
V gene: TRBV2
D gene: TRBD1

CDR3 protein: CASSLDRIVTGELFF
CDR3 DNA: TGCGCCAGCAGCTTGGACAGGATAGTTACCGGGGAGCTGTTTTTT
J gene: TRBJ2-2
clone size: .
V gene: TRBV5-1
D gene: .

CDR3 protein: CAWSVLSRVATNEKLFF
CDR3 DNA: TGTGCCTGGAGTGTACTTAGTAGAGTTGCAACTAATGAAAAACTGTTTTTT
J gene: TRBJ1-4
clone size: .
V gene: TRBV30
D gene: .

CDR3 protein: CASSPRGVGEKLFF
CDR3 DNA: TGTGCCAGCAGCCCACGGGGGGTTGGGGAAAAACTGTTTTTT
J gene: TRBJ1-4
clone size: .
V gene: TRBV3-1/TRBV3-2
D gene: .

CDR3 protein: CASPARDRGPDTQYF
CDR3 DNA: TGTGCCAGCCCGGCGAGGGACAGGGGACCAGATACGCAGTATTTT
J gene: TRBJ2-3
clone size: .
V gene: TRBV7-9
D gene: TRBD1

CDR3 protein: CAWSDRSYEQYF
CDR3 DNA: TGTGCCTGGAGTGACAGATCCTACGAGCAGTACTTC
J gene: TRBJ2-7
clone size: once
V gene: TRBV30
D gene: .

CDR3 protein: CASSEGTGGSNSPLHF
CDR3 DNA: TGTGCCAGCAGCGAAGGGACAGGGGGCTCTAATTCACCCCTCCACTTT
J gene: TRBJ1-6
clone size: .
V gene: TRBV7-8
D gene: TRBD1

CDR3 protein: CASRGAGRGNSPLHF
CDR3 DNA: TGTGCCAGCAGGGGAGCAGGGAGGGGGAATTCACCCCTCCACTTT
J gene: TRBJ1-6
clone size: .
V gene: TRBV6-5
D gene: .

CDR3 protein: CASKIARGNQPQHF
CDR3 DNA: TGTGCCAGTAAAATCGCCAGGGGAAATCAGCCCCAGCATTTT
J gene: TRBJ1-5
clone size: few
V gene: TRBV19
D gene: .

CDR3 protein: CASSLRTGEGDTQYF
CDR3 DNA: TGCGCCAGCAGCTTAAGGACAGGGGAAGGGGATACGCAGTATTTT
J gene: TRBJ2-3
clone size: .
V gene: TRBV5-1
D gene: TRBD1

CDR3 protein: CASSSRADQPQHF
CDR3 DNA: TGTGCCAGCAGTTCCAGGGCCGATCAGCCCCAGCATTTT
J gene: TRBJ1-5
clone size: .
V gene: TRBV12-3/TRBV12-4
D gene: .

CDR3 protein: CATSRDGGQADEKLFF
CDR3 DNA: TGTGCCACCAGCAGAGATGGGGGACAGGCGGATGAAAAACTGTTTTTT
J gene: TRBJ1-4
clone size: .
V gene: TRBV15
D gene: TRBD1

CDR3 protein: CASSQDRGSGRWYEQYF
CDR3 DNA: TGCGCCAGCAGCCAAGATCGGGGCAGCGGGAGGTGGTACGAGCAGTACTTC
J gene: TRBJ2-7
clone size: .
V gene: TRBV4-3
D gene: TRBD2

CDR3 protein: CASSQLVGGSSGELFF
CDR3 DNA: TGCGCCAGCAGCCAACTGGTCGGCGGGAGCTCGGGGGAGCTGTTTTTT
J gene: TRBJ2-2
clone size: .
V gene: TRBV4-1
D gene: TRBD2

CDR3 protein: CAWSGRVGDTQYF
CDR3 DNA: TGTGCCTGGAGCGGGAGGGTCGGAGATACGCAGTATTTT
J gene: TRBJ2-3
clone size: .
V gene: TRBV30
D gene: TRBD2

CDR3 protein: CASSLNTNTEAFF
CDR3 DNA: TGTGCCAGCAGTTTGAACACGAACACTGAAGCTTTCTTT
J gene: TRBJ1-1
clone size: .
V gene: TRBV12-3/TRBV12-4
D gene: .

CDR3 protein: CASSIRDFSSGNTIYF
CDR3 DNA: TGTGCCAGTAGTATAAGGGACTTCAGCTCTGGAAACACCATATATTTT
J gene: TRBJ1-3
clone size: .
V gene: TRBV19
D gene: .

CDR3 protein: CAWSVNGYSTDTQYF
CDR3 DNA: TGTGCCTGGAGTGTAAACGGGTATAGCACAGATACGCAGTATTTT
J gene: TRBJ2-3
clone size: .
V gene: TRBV30
D gene: .

CDR3 protein: CASSLRQGLYTGELFF
CDR3 DNA: TGCGCCAGCAGCTTACGACAGGGATTATACACCGGGGAGCTGTTTTTT
J gene: TRBJ2-2
clone size: .
V gene: TRBV5-1
D gene: TRBD1

CDR3 protein: CASSVEERGLGYTF
CDR3 DNA: TGTGCCAGCAGCGTAGAGGAGAGGGGGCTTGGCTACACCTTC
J gene: TRBJ1-2
clone size: few
V gene: TRBV9
D gene: TRBD1

CDR3 protein: CASSTWDSYNQPQHF
CDR3 DNA: TGTGCCAGCAGCACTTGGGACAGTTACAATCAGCCCCAGCATTTT
J gene: TRBJ1-5
clone size: .
V gene: TRBV5-6
D gene: TRBD1

CDR3 protein: CASSVGTGGEKLFF
CDR3 DNA: TGTGCCAGCAGCGTGGGGACAGGGGGTGAAAAACTGTTTTTT
J gene: TRBJ1-4
clone size: .
V gene: TRBV9
D gene: TRBD1

CDR3 protein: CSVFTGAGNTIYF
CDR3 DNA: TGCAGCGTCTTTACAGGGGCTGGAAACACCATATATTTT
J gene: TRBJ1-3
clone size: .
V gene: TRBV29-1
D gene: TRBD1

CDR3 protein: CASSLGNPLAGNYEQYF
CDR3 DNA: TGTGCCAGCAGTTTAGGGAATCCACTAGCGGGAAACTACGAGCAGTACTTC
J gene: TRBJ2-7
clone size: .
V gene: TRBV27
D gene: TRBD2

CDR3 protein: CASSQGESEQYF
CDR3 DNA: TGCGCCAGCAGCCAAGGGGAGAGCGAGCAGTACTTC
J gene: TRBJ2-7
clone size: .
V gene: TRBV4-1
D gene: .

CDR3 protein: CASSFQGETQYF
CDR3 DNA: TGTGCCAGCAGTTTTCAGGGCGAGACCCAGTACTTC
J gene: TRBJ2-5
clone size: .
V gene: TRBV6-5
D gene: .

CDR3 protein: CATSDSPGQGGEKLFF
CDR3 DNA: TGTGCCACCAGTGATTCCCCGGGACAGGGGGGTGAAAAACTGTTTTTT
J gene: TRBJ1-4
clone size: .
V gene: TRBV24-1
D gene: TRBD1

CDR3 protein: CASSRTDRGSYEQYF
CDR3 DNA: TGTGCCAGCAGCCGAACGGACAGGGGCTCCTACGAGCAGTACTTC
J gene: TRBJ2-7
clone size: .
V gene: TRBV6-6
D gene: TRBD1

CDR3 protein: CASSYDGSSPLHF
CDR3 DNA: TGTGCCAGCAGTTACGACGGGAGTTCACCCCTCCACTTT
J gene: TRBJ1-6
clone size: .
V gene: TRBV6-5
D gene: .

CDR3 protein: CASSAIGGGVFDYTF
CDR3 DNA: TGTGCCAGCAGCGCCATCGGAGGGGGGGTTTTTGACTACACCTTC
J gene: TRBJ1-2
clone size: once
V gene: TRBV7-6
D gene: .

CDR3 protein: CASRSDRRSNQPQHF
CDR3 DNA: TGTGCCAGCAGATCCGACAGGAGGAGCAATCAGCCCCAGCATTTT
J gene: TRBJ1-5
clone size: .
V gene: TRBV27
D gene: .

CDR3 protein: CASTFRVGEAFF
CDR3 DNA: TGTGCCAGCACTTTTCGCGTCGGTGAAGCTTTCTTT
J gene: TRBJ1-1
clone size: .
V gene: TRBV13
D gene: .

CDR3 protein: CASSSESPLHF
CDR3 DNA: TGTGCCAGCAGTTCTGAATCACCCCTCCACTTT
J gene: TRBJ1-6
clone size: .
V gene: TRBV28
D gene: .

CDR3 protein: CASSPGTGVGPQHF
CDR3 DNA: TGCGCCAGCAGCCCCGGGACAGGGGTAGGGCCCCAGCATTTT
J gene: TRBJ1-5
clone size: .
V gene: TRBV4-3
D gene: TRBD1

CDR3 protein: CASRVGESYNEQFF
CDR3 DNA: TGCGCCAGCAGGGTGGGGGAATCCTACAATGAGCAGTTCTTC
J gene: TRBJ2-1
clone size: .
V gene: TRBV5-1
D gene: .

CDR3 protein: CAISESTGVQETQYF
CDR3 DNA: TGTGCCATCAGTGAGTCGACAGGGGTCCAAGAGACCCAGTACTTC
J gene: TRBJ2-5
clone size: .
V gene: TRBV10-3
D gene: TRBD1

CDR3 protein: CASSLGLTSTDTQYF
CDR3 DNA: TGTGCCAGCAGCTTAGGTCTGACTAGCACAGATACGCAGTATTTT
J gene: TRBJ2-3
clone size: .
V gene: TRBV11-3
D gene: .

CDR3 protein: CASSLYAGTSYEQYF
CDR3 DNA: TGCGCCAGCAGCTTATACGCCGGGACAAGCTACGAGCAGTACTTC
J gene: TRBJ2-7
clone size: .
V gene: TRBV5-1
D gene: .

CDR3 protein: CASSLWGVSPLHF
CDR3 DNA: TGTGCCAGCAGTTTATGGGGGGTTTCACCCCTCCACTTT
J gene: TRBJ1-6
clone size: .
V gene: TRBV6-4
D gene: .

CDR3 protein: CASSAVGGRADIQYF
CDR3 DNA: TGTGCCAGCAGCGCCGTGGGCGGGAGGGCCGACATTCAGTACTTC
J gene: TRBJ2-4
clone size: .
V gene: TRBV9
D gene: TRBD2

CDR3 protein: CAWSSSGGQPQHF
CDR3 DNA: TGTGCCTGGAGTAGCAGCGGAGGTCAGCCCCAGCATTTT
J gene: TRBJ1-5
clone size: once
V gene: TRBV30
D gene: .

CDR3 protein: CATSREGFSGYTF
CDR3 DNA: TGTGCCACCAGCAGAGAAGGGTTCAGTGGCTACACCTTC
J gene: TRBJ1-2
clone size: .
V gene: TRBV15
D gene: .

CDR3 protein: CASSLGQGVTEAFF
CDR3 DNA: TGCGCCAGCAGCCTGGGACAGGGGGTCACTGAAGCTTTCTTT
J gene: TRBJ1-1
clone size: .
V gene: TRBV4-1
D gene: TRBD1

CDR3 protein: CASSLLTSGSYEQYF
CDR3 DNA: TGTGCCAGCAGCCTCCTGACTAGCGGGAGCTACGAGCAGTACTTC
J gene: TRBJ2-7
clone size: few
V gene: TRBV7-9
D gene: TRBD2

CDR3 protein: CATSRGSWNGNEKLFF
CDR3 DNA: TGTGCCACCAGCAGAGGTTCTTGGAACGGTAATGAAAAACTGTTTTTT
J gene: TRBJ1-4
clone size: few
V gene: TRBV15
D gene: .

CDR3 protein: CASSSPGSAGGYGYTF
CDR3 DNA: TGTGCCAGCAGCTCCCCGGGCTCCGCAGGGGGATATGGCTACACCTTC
J gene: TRBJ1-2
clone size: .
V gene: TRBV2
D gene: TRBD1

CDR3 protein: CASSPGQVGEKLFF
CDR3 DNA: TGTGCCAGCTCACCGGGACAGGTGGGGGAAAAACTGTTTTTT
J gene: TRBJ1-4
clone size: .
V gene: TRBV18
D gene: TRBD1